This TCR beta chain was recorded in a study of cytomegalovirus exposure and HLA in healthy donors. Separate from the 666-subject first cohort was the roughly 130-subject validation cohort, to which the donors belonged. Regarding the study as a whole: In the 120 or so validation repertoires, about 94% of cluster scores exceeded 0, per a later analysis. High specificity and sensitivity for cytomegalovirus status were reported for the classifier.

This CDR3 spans 15 amino acids. Trimming left V 5 bases short and J 4 bases short, with 15 bases between. Germline values: CDR1 SNHLY, CDR2 FYNNEI. TCRdb's table, derived via immunoSEQ multiplex PCR, lists solely in-frame clones and lacks some. The repertoire consists of roughly 120,000 clones, with roughly 86% occurring once and the leading ten covering nearly 5%. In its sample, this clone was seen once. The target antigen is unknown. The sequenced material came from PBMCs. The receptor comes from a man between 18 and 35 years old in good health and CMV-seronegative. The chain carries TRBV2 and TRBJ1-3, with D maybe TRBD1 (5 bases). The CDR3 nucleotides are TGTGCCAGCAGTCCGTCGGACACTGGCGGAAACACCATATATTTT. Its translation: CASSPSDTGGNTIYF.